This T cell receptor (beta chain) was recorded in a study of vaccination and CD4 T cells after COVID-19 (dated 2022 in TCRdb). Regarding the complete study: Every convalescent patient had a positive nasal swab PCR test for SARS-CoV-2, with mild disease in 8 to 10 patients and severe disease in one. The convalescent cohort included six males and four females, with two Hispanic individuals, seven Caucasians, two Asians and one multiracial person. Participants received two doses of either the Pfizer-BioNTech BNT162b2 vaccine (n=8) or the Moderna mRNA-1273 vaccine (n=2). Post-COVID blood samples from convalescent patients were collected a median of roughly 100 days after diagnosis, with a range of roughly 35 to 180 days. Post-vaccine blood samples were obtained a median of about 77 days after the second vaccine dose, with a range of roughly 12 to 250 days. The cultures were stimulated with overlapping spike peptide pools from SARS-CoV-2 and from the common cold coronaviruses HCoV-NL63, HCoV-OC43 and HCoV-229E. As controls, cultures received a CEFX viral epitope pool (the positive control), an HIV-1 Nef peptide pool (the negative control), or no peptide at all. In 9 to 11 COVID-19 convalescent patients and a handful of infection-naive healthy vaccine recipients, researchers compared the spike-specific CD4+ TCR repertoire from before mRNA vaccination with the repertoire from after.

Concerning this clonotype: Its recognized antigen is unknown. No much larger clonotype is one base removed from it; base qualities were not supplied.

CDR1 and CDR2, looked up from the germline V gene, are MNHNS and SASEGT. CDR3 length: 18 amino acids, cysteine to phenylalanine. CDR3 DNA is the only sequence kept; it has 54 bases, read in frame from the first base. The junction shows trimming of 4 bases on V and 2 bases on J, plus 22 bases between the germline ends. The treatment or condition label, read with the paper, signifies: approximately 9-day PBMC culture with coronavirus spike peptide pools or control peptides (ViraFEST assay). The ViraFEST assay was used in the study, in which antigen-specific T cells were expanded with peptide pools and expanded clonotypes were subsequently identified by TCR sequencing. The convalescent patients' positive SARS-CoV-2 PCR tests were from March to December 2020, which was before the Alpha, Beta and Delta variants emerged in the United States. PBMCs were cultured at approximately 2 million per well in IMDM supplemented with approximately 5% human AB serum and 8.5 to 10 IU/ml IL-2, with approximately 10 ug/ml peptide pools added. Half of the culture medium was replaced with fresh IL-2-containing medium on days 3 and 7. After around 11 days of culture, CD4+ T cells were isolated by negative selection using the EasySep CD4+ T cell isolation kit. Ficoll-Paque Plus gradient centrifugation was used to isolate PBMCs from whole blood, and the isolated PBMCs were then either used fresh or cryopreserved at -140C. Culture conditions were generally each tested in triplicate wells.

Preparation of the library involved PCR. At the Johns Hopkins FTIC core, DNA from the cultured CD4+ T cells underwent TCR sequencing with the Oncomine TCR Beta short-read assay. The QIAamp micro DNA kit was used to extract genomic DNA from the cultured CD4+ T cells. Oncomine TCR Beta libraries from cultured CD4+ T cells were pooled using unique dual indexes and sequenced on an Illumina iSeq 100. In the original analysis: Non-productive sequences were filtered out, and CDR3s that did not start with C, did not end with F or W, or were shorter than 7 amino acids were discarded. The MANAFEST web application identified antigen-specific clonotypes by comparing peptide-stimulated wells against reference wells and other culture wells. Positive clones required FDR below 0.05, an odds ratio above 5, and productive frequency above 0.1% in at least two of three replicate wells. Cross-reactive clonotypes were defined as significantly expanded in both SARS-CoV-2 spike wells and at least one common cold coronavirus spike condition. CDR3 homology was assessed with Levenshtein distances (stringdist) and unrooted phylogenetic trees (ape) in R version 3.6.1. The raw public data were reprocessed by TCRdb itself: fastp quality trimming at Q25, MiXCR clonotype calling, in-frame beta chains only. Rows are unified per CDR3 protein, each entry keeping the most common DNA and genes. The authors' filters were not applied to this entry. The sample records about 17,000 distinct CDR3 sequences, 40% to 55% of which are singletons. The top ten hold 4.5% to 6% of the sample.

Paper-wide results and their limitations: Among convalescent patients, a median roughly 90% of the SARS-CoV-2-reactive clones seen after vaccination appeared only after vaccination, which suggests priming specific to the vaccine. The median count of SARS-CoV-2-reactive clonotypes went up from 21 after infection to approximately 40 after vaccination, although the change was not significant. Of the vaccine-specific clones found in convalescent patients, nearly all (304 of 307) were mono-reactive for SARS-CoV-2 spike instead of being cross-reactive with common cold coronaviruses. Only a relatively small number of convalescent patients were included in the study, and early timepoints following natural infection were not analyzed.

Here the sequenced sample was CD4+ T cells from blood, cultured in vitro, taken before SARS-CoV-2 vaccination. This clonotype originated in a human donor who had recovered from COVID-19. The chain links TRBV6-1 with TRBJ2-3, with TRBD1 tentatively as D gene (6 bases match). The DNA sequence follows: TGTGCCAGCAGTGCCTCGTCCGGCAGGGGCCTAAACACAGATACGCAGTATTTT. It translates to CASSASSGRGLNTDTQYF.